A selection of T cell receptor beta chains follows, all from one sample in a study of beta chain features in type 1 diabetes. Generated by immunoSEQ multiplex PCR, the TCRdb table keeps only in-frame clones and is missing some. This table holds 900,000 or so clones, roughly 17% found once. The specimen sequenced was naive CD4+ T cells from blood. The origin of the receptors is a woman under 30 in good health. CDR3s include the opening cysteine and the closing phenylalanine or tryptophan. D genes are given only for firm matches. The size entry is marked missing in some rows and otherwise reads once, few, many or a size class.

TRBJ1-2,15,.,few,TRBV27,CASRTGPGSNYGYTF,TGTGCCAGCAGGACAGGCCCAGGGAGTAACTATGGCTACACCTTC
TRBJ2-3,13,.,few,TRBV6-7,CASSYNARDTQYF,TGTGCCAGCAGTTACAATGCGAGGGATACGCAGTATTTT
TRBJ2-1,16,TRBD2,few,TRBV4-3,CASSPRVLAGGNEQFF,TGCGCCAGCAGCCCAAGAGTTCTAGCGGGAGGCAATGAGCAGTTCTTC
TRBJ1-2,13,.,few,TRBV6-1,CASEQGQSYGYTF,TGTGCCAGTGAACAGGGCCAGTCCTATGGCTACACCTTC
TRBJ1-2,15,.,.,TRBV6-5,CASSLDLDSTLGYTF,TGTGCCAGCAGTCTGGATTTGGACAGCACCCTGGGCTACACCTTC
TRBJ2-1,16,.,.,TRBV6-5,CASSSPRLGYAYEQFF,TGTGCCAGCAGTTCTCCCCGACTAGGTTATGCGTATGAGCAGTTCTTC
TRBJ2-7,15,TRBD1,few,TRBV7-9,CASSKNTGGPYEQYF,TGTGCCAGCAGCAAGAATACAGGGGGCCCCTACGAGCAGTACTTC
TRBJ2-2,13,.,.,TRBV28,CAMGGPNTGELFF,TGTGCCATGGGAGGCCCGAACACCGGGGAGCTGTTTTTT
TRBJ1-1,11,.,few,TRBV11-2,CASSLQGNAFF,TGTGCCAGCAGCTTGCAGGGGAATGCTTTCTTT
TRBJ2-3,15,TRBD1,.,TRBV9,CASSVGQGGSDTQYF,TGTGCCAGCAGCGTCGGACAGGGTGGATCGGATACGCAGTATTTT
TRBJ2-2,14,.,few,TRBV14,CASSHDQITGELFF,TGTGCCAGCAGCCATGACCAAATCACCGGGGAGCTGTTTTTT
TRBJ2-5,16,TRBD2,.,TRBV7-2,CASSPPRRGGGETQYF,TGTGCCAGCAGCCCGCCCCGACGCGGGGGGGGAGAGACCCAGTACTTC
TRBJ2-5,14,.,few,TRBV5-1,CASSNRVSDETQYF,TGCGCCAGCAGCAACAGGGTTTCGGACGAGACCCAGTACTTC
TRBJ2-1,16,TRBD2,.,TRBV7-2,CASSLALAGGPGRQFF,TGTGCCAGCAGCTTAGCACTAGCGGGAGGGCCTGGGCGGCAGTTCTTC
TRBJ2-7,16,TRBD1,.,TRBV6-5,CASSYSTVDRGYEQYF,TGTGCCAGCAGTTACTCGACGGTGGACAGGGGCTACGAGCAGTACTTC
TRBJ1-1,14,.,.,TRBV2,CASRSIRMNTEAFF,TGTGCCAGCAGGAGCATTCGGATGAACACTGAAGCTTTCTTT
TRBJ2-1,16,TRBD1,.,TRBV14,CASSQDLGQGSGEQFF,TGTGCCAGCAGCCAAGATTTGGGACAGGGTTCGGGTGAGCAGTTCTTC
TRBJ2-1,14,.,few,TRBV2,CATRRASDYNEQFF,TGTGCAACCCGACGGGCTAGCGACTACAATGAGCAGTTCTTC
TRBJ2-1,11,.,.,TRBV6-5,CASRETLLAFF,TGTGCCAGCAGGGAGACTCTTTTAGCGTTCTTC
TRBJ2-2,15,.,.,TRBV7-3,CASSSIPEGRGELFF,TGTGCCAGCAGCTCCATTCCGGAGGGCCGCGGGGAGCTGTTTTTT
TRBJ1-2,13,TRBD1,once,TRBV18,CASSPTDRAGYTF,TGTGCCAGCTCACCCACGGACAGGGCTGGCTACACCTTC
TRBJ2-5,12,.,.,TRBV28,CASRAQTVTQYF,TGTGCCAGCAGGGCCCAGACGGTGACCCAGTACTTC
TRBJ1-5,14,TRBD1,.,TRBV28,CASSSGQGNQPQHF,TGTGCCAGCAGTTCTGGACAGGGGAATCAGCCCCAGCATTTT
TRBJ2-3,16,TRBD2,few,TRBV11-1,CASRLGTSGYTDTQYF,TGTGCCAGCCGTTTGGGGACTAGCGGTTACACAGATACGCAGTATTTT
TRBJ2-3,16,.,.,TRBV5-1,CASSLSPGGGIDTQYF,TGCGCCAGCAGCTTGTCTCCCGGGGGCGGTATAGATACGCAGTATTTT
TRBJ2-7,14,.,few,TRBV7-2,CASNALEGSYEQYF,TGTGCCAGCAACGCACTAGAAGGGTCCTACGAGCAGTACTTC
TRBJ2-1,17,TRBD2,.,TRBV15,CATRGAKGTSGTNEQFF,TGTGCCACCAGGGGGGCTAAGGGGACTAGCGGAACTAATGAGCAGTTCTTC
TRBJ2-5,14,TRBD2,few,TRBV18,CASSPPGGGETQYF,TGTGCCAGCTCACCGCCGGGAGGAGGAGAGACCCAGTACTTC
TRBJ1-2,16,.,few,TRBV6-6,CASSYSAGALSYGYTF,TGTGCCAGCAGTTACTCAGCGGGGGCTCTGAGCTATGGCTACACCTTC
TRBJ2-1,16,TRBD2,few,TRBV11-2,CASSLVRLAANNEQFF,TGTGCCAGCAGCTTAGTTAGACTAGCGGCAAACAATGAGCAGTTCTTC
TRBJ1-3,15,.,.,TRBV28,CASSLAGGPGNTIYF,TGTGCCAGCAGTTTAGCTGGGGGGCCAGGAAACACCATATATTTT
TRBJ1-2,13,TRBD1,few,TRBV25-1,CASSKRQGEGYTF,TGTGCCAGCAGTAAACGACAGGGAGAAGGCTACACCTTC
TRBJ2-5,15,TRBD1,few,TRBV28,CASSPQGTGLETQYF,TGTGCCAGCAGTCCTCAGGGGACAGGGCTAGAGACCCAGTACTTC
TRBJ2-7,15,.,.,TRBV7-9,CASSFLWGPTYEQYF,TGTGCCAGCAGCTTTTTATGGGGGCCTACCTACGAGCAGTACTTC
TRBJ1-5,13,.,.,TRBV28,CASSGRNTQPQHF,TGTGCCAGCAGTGGACGGAACACTCAGCCCCAGCATTTT
TRBJ2-7,13,.,few,TRBV6-5,CASGGASSYEQYF,TGTGCCAGCGGCGGGGCGAGCTCCTACGAGCAGTACTTC
TRBJ2-2,14,TRBD2,few,TRBV9,CATAGTSAPGELFF,TGTGCCACCGCCGGGACTAGCGCTCCCGGGGAGCTGTTTTTT
TRBJ1-2,15,.,few,TRBV28,CASKWATAELGGYTF,TGTGCCAGCAAGTGGGCGACAGCGGAATTGGGTGGCTACACCTTC
TRBJ1-1,12,.,few,TRBV12-5,CASGYGRTEAFF,TGTGCTAGTGGTTATGGTCGGACTGAAGCTTTCTTT
TRBJ2-1,13,.,.,TRBV10-3,CAISIGSTGEQFF,TGTGCCATCAGTATCGGGAGTACTGGTGAGCAGTTCTTC
TRBJ2-7,13,.,few,TRBV18,CASSLDLSYEQYF,TGTGCCAGCTCACTGGACTTAAGCTACGAGCAGTACTTC
TRBJ2-1,12,.,.,TRBV28,CASRGSYNEQFF,TGTGCCAGCAGGGGGTCCTACAATGAGCAGTTCTTC
TRBJ1-2,13,.,.,TRBV28,CASSAQTVYGYTF,TGTGCCAGCAGCGCTCAGACGGTCTATGGCTACACCTTC
TRBJ2-7,13,.,.,TRBV5-1,CASSPRDPGEQYF,TGCGCCAGTTCACCACGAGATCCCGGCGAGCAGTACTTC
TRBJ2-3,16,.,.,TRBV15,CATSRPLGSPAGTQYF,TGTGCCACCAGCAGACCACTTGGTTCCCCCGCGGGTACGCAGTATTTT
TRBJ1-4,18,.,.,TRBV21-1,CASSKCVGDRGPNEKLFF,TGTGCCAGCAGCAAATGCGTGGGGGACAGGGGGCCGAATGAAAAACTGTTTTTT
TRBJ2-3,16,TRBD2,.,TRBV11-1,CASSLMAGLGTDTQYF,TGTGCCAGCAGCTTAATGGCGGGACTAGGCACAGATACGCAGTATTTT
TRBJ1-2,12,.,.,TRBV2,CASTRGSRGYTF,TGTGCCAGCACCCGAGGGAGTCGGGGCTACACCTTC
TRBJ2-6,18,TRBD2,.,TRBV19,CASSLLAGGGSGANVLTF,TGTGCCAGTAGTCTACTAGCGGGAGGCGGGTCTGGGGCCAACGTCCTGACTTTC
TRBJ2-3,13,.,.,TRBV29-1,CSVGQTNTDTQYF,TGCAGCGTCGGACAGACTAACACAGATACGCAGTATTTT